This record looks at one T cell receptor (beta chain) sequence and its context. TCRdb analysed the RT-PCR reads with MiXCR anew, one entry per CDR3 protein. The sample records around 700,000 distinct CDR3 sequences, 13% to 15% being singletons. This clonotype originated in a female donor in good health, serving as a healthy control. Sequencing used memory CD4+ T cells from blood.

CDR3 protein: CASSLGQGKHNEQYF. The CDR3 DNA reads as TGCGCCAGCAGCCTTGGACAGGGGAAGCACAACGAGCAGTACTTC. V is TRBV5-1 and J is TRBJ2-7; TRBD1 aligns across 9 bases. The CDR3 is 15 amino acids. The germline gives CDR1 SGHRS, CDR2 YFSETQ. With V trimmed by 4 bases and J by 5 bases, 10 bases remained unmatched.